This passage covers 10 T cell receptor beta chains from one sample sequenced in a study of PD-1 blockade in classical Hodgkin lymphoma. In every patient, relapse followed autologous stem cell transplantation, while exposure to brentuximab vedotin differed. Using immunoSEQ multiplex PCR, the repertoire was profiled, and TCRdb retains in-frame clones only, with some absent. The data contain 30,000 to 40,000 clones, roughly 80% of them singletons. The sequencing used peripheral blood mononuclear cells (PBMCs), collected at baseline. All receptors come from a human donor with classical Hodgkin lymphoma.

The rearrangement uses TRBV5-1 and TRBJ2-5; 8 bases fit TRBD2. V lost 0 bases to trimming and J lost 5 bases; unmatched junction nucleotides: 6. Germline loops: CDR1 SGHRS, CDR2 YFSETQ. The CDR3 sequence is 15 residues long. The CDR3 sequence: CASSLEIGGAETQYF. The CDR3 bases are TGCGCCAGCAGCTTGGAAATCGGGGGGGCGGAGACCCAGTACTTC. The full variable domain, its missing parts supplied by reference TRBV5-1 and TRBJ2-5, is KAGVTQTPRYLIKTRGQQVTLSCSPISGHRSVSWYQQTPGQGLQFLFEYFSETQRNKGNFPGRFSGRQFSNSRSEMNVSTLELGDSALYLCASSLEIGGAETQYFGPGTRLLVL.

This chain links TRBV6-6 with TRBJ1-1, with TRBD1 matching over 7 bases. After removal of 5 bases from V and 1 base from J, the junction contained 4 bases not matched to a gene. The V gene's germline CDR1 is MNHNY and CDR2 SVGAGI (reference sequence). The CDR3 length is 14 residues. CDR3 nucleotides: TGTGCCAGCAGTCTCCGGGACAGGAACACTGAAGCTTTCTTT. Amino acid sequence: CASSLRDRNTEAFF.

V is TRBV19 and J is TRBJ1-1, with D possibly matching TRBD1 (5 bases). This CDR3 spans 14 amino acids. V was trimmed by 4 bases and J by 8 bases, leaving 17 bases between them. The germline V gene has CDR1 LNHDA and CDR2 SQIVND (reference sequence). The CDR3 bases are TGTGCCAGTAGTAAGGTCTCCGCAGGGCCCGAAGCTTTCTTT. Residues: CASSKVSAGPEAFF.

The CDR3 reads CASSYSFQWETEAFF. CDR3 in DNA: TGTGCCAGCAGTTACTCGTTTCAATGGGAGACAGAAGCTTTCTTT. The chain joins TRBV6-5 to TRBJ1-1; D call uncertain. Trimming removed 0 bases at V and 8 bases at J, with 16 bases between. Germline-derived CDR1 and CDR2 are MNHEY and SVGAGI. The CDR3 spans 15 residues.

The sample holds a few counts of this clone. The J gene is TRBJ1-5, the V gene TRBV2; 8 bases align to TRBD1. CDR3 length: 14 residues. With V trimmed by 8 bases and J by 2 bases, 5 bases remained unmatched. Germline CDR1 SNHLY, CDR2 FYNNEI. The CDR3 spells CASQGTGGNQPQHF. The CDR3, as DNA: TGTGCCAGCCAGGGGACAGGTGGCAATCAGCCCCAGCATTTT.

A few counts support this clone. The CDR3 DNA sequence: TGTGCCAGCAGTTTATTTCCCCCCCCCTACGAGCAGTACTTC. It encodes CASSLFPPPYEQYF. The genes are TRBV27 and TRBJ2-7, with no clear D. Trimming left V 1 base short and J 2 bases short, with 9 bases between. The CDR3 runs 14 residues. Germline V lookup: CDR1 MNHEY, CDR2 SMNVEV (reference sequence).

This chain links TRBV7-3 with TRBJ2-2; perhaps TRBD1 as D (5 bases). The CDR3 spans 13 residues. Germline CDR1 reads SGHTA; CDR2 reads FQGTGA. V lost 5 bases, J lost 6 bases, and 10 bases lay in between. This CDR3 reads CASSPKGAGELFF. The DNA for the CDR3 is TGTGCCAGCAGCCCAAAAGGGGCCGGGGAGCTGTTTTTT.

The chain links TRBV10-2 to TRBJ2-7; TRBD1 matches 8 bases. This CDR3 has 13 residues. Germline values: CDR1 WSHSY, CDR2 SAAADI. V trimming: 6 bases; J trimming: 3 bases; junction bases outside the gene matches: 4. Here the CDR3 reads CASRGQEHYEQYF. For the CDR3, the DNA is TGCGCCAGCAGGGGACAGGAACACTACGAGCAGTACTTC.

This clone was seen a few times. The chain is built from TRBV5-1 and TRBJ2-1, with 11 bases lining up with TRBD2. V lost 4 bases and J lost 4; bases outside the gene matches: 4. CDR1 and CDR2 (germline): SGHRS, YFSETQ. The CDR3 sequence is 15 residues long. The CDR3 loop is CASSTTSGSYNEQFF. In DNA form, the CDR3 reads TGCGCCAGCAGCACCACTAGCGGGAGTTACAATGAGCAGTTCTTC.

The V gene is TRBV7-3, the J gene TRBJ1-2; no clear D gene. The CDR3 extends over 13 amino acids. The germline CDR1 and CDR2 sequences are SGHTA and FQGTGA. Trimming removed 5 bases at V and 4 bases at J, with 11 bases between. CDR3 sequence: CASSDDRPYGYTF. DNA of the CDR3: TGTGCCAGCAGCGATGACCGCCCCTATGGCTACACCTTC.